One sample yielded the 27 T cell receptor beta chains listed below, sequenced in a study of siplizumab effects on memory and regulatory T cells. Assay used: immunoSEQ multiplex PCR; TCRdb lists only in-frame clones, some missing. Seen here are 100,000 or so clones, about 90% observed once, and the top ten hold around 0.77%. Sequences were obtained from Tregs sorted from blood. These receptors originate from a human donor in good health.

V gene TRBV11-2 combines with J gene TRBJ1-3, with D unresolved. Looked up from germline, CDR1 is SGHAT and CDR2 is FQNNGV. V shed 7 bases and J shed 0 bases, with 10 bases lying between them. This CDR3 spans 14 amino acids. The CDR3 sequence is CASTKGISGNTIYF. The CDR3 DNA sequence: TGTGCCAGCACCAAAGGGATCTCTGGAAACACCATATATTTT.

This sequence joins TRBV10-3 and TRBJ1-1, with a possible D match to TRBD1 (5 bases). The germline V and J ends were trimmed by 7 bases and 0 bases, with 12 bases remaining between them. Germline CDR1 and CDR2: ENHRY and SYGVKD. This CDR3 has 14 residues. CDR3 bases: TGTGCCATCACCAAGACAGCCATGAACACTGAAGCTTTCTTT. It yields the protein CAITKTAMNTEAFF.

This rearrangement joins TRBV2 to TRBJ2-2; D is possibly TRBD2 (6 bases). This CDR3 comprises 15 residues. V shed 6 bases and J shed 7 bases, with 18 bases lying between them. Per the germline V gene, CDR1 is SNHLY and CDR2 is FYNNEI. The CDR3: CASSQELADVGELFF. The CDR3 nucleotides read TGTGCCAGCAGCCAGGAACTAGCCGACGTCGGGGAGCTGTTTTTT.

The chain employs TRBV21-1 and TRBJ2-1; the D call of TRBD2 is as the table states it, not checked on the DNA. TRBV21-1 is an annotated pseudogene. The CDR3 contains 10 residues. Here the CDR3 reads CASRNNEQFF. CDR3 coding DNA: TGTGCCAGTCGTAACAATGAGCAGTTCTTC.

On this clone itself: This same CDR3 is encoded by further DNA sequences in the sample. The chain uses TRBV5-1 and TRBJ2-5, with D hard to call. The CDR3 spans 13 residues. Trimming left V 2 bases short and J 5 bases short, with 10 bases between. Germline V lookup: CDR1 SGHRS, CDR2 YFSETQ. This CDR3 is CASSFSGGETQYF. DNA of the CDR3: TGCGCCAGCAGCTTCTCGGGCGGCGAGACCCAGTACTTC. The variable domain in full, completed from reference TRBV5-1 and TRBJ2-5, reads KAGVTQTPRYLIKTRGQQVTLSCSPISGHRSVSWYQQTPGQGLQFLFEYFSETQRNKGNFPGRFSGRQFSNSRSEMNVSTLELGDSALYLCASSFSGGETQYFGPGTRLLVL.

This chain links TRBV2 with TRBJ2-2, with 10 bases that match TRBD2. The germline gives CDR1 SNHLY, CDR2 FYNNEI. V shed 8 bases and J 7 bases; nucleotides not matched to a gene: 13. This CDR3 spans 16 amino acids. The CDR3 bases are TGTGCCAGCGGACGACTAGCGGGTTCCGTGGACGGGGAGCTGTTTTTT. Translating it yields CASGRLAGSVDGELFF.

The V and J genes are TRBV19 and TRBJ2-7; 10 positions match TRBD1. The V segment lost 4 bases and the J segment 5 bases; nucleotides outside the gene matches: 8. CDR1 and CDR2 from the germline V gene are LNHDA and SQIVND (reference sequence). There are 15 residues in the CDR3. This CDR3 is CASSTPGQGSHEQYF. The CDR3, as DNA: TGTGCCAGTAGTACTCCGGGACAGGGGTCACACGAGCAGTACTTC.

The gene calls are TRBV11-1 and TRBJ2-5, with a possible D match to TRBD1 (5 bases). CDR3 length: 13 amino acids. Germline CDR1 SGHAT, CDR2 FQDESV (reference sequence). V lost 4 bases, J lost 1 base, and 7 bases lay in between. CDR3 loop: CASSSQAQETQYF. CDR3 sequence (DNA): TGTGCCAGCAGCTCACAGGCCCAAGAGACCCAGTACTTC. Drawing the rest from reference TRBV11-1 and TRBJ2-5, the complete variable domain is EAEVAQSPRYKITEKSQAVAFWCDPISGHATLYWYRQILGQGPELLVQFQDESVVDDSQLPKDRFSAERLKGVDSTLKIQPAELGDSAMYLCASSSQAQETQYFGPGTRLLVL.

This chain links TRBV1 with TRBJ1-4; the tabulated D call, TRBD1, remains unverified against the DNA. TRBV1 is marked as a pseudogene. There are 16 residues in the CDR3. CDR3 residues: CTSSRGQGSDNEKLFF. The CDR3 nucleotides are TGCACCAGCAGCCGGGGACAGGGCTCCGATAATGAAAAACTGTTTTTT.

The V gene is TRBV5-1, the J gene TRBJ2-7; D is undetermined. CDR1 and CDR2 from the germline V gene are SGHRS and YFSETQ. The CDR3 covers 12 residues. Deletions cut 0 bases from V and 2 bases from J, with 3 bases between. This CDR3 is CASSLGAYEQYF. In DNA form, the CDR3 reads TGCGCCAGCAGCTTGGGCGCCTACGAGCAGTACTTC.

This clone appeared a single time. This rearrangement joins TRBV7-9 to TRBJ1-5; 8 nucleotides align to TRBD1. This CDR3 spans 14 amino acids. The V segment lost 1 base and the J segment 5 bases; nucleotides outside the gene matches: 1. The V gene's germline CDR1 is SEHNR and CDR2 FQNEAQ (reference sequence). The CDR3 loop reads CASSLGTGHQPQHF. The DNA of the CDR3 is TGTGCCAGCAGCTTAGGGACAGGGCATCAGCCCCAGCATTTT.

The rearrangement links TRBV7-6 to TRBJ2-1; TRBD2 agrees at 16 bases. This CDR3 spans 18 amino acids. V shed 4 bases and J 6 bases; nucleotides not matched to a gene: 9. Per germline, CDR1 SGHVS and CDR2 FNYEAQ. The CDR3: CASSSPGLAGGTLNEQFF. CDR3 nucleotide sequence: TGTGCCAGCAGCTCACCGGGACTAGCGGGAGGGACCCTCAATGAGCAGTTCTTC.

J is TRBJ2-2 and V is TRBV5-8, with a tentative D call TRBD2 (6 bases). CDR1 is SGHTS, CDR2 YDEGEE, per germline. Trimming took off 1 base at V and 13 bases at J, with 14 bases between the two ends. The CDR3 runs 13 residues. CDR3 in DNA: TGTGCCAGCAGCTTGTTAATGGGGAGGCGGCTGTTTTTT. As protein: CASSLLMGRRLFF.

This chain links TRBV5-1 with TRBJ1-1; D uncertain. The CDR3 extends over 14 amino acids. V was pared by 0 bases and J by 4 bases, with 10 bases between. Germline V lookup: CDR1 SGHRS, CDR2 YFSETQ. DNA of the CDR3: TGCGCCAGCAGCTTGGCTGACCCGTCCACTGAAGCTTTCTTT. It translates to CASSLADPSTEAFF.

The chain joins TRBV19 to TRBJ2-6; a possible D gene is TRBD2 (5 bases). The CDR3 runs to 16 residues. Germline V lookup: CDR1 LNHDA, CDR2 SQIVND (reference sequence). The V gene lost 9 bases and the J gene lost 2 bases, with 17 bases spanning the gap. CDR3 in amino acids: CASLSVGAAGANVLTF. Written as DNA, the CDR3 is TGTGCCAGCCTTAGCGTCGGCGCCGCTGGGGCCAACGTCCTGACTTTC.

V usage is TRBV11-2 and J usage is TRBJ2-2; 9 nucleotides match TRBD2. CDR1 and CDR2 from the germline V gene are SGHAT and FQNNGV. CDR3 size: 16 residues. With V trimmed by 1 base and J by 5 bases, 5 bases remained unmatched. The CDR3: CASSLGAGGVTGELFF. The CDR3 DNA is TGTGCCAGCAGCTTAGGTGCGGGAGGGGTGACCGGGGAGCTGTTTTTT.

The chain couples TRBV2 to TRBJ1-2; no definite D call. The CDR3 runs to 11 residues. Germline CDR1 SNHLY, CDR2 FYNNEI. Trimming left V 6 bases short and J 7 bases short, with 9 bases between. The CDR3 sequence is CASREETGYTF. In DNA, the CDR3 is TGTGCCAGCAGGGAGGAGACTGGCTACACCTTC.

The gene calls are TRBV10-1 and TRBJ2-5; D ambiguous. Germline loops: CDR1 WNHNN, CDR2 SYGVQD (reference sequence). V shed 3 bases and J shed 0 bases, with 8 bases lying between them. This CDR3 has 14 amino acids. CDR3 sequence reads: CASSEVDNQETQYF. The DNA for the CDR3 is TGCGCCAGCAGTGAAGTCGACAACCAAGAGACCCAGTACTTC.

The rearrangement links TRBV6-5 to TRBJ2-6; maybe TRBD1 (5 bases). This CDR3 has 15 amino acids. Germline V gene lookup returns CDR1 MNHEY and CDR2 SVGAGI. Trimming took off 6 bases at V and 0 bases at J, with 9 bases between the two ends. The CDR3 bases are TGTGCCAGCAGGCTCAGGGACTCTGGGGCCAACGTCCTGACTTTC. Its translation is CASRLRDSGANVLTF.

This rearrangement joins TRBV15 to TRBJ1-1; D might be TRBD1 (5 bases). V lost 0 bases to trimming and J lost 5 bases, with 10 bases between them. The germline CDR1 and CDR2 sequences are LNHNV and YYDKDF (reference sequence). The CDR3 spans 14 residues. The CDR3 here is CATSREGVGTEAFF. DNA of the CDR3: TGTGCCACCAGCAGAGAGGGGGTAGGGACTGAAGCTTTCTTT. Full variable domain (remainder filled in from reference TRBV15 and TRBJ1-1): DAMVIQNPRYQVTQFGKPVTLSCSQTLNHNVMYWYQQKSSQAPKLLFHYYDKDFNNEADTPDNFQSRRPNTSFCFLDIRSPGLGDTAMYLCATSREGVGTEAFFGQGTRLTVV.

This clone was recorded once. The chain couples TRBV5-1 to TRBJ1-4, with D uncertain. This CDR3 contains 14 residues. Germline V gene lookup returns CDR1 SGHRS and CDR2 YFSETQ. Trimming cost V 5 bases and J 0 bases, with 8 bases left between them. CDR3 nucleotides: TGCGCCAGCAGGGCCCAAGCAACTAATGAAAAACTGTTTTTT. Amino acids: CASRAQATNEKLFF.

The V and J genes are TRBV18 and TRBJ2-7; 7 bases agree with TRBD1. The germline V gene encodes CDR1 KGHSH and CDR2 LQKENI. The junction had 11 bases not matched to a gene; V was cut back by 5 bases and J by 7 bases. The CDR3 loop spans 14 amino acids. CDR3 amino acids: CASSEGQPPWEQYF. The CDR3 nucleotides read TGTGCCAGCTCAGAGGGACAGCCTCCCTGGGAGCAGTACTTC.

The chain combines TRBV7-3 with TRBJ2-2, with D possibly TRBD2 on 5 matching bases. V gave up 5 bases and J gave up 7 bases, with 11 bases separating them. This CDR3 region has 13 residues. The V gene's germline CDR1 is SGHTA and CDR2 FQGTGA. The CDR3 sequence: CASSLAGDGELFF. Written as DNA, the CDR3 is TGTGCCAGCAGCCTCGCCGGGGACGGGGAGCTGTTTTTT.

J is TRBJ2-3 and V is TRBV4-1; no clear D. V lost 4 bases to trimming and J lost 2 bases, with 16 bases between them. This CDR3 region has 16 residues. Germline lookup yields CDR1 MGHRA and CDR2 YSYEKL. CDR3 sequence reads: CASSPRVAVYTDTQYF. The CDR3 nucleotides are TGCGCCAGCAGCCCGAGAGTTGCTGTGTACACAGATACGCAGTATTTT.

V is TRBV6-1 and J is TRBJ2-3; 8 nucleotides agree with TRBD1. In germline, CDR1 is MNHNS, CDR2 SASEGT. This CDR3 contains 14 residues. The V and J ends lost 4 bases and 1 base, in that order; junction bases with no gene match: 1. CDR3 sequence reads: CASSVDRGTDTQYF. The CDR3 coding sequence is TGTGCCAGCAGTGTGGACAGGGGCACAGATACGCAGTATTTT.

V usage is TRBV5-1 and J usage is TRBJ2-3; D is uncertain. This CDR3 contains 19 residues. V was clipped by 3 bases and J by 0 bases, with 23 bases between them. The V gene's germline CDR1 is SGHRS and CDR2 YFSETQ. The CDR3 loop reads CASSSILGQRESSTDTQYF. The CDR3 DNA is TGCGCCAGCAGCTCCATTCTAGGGCAGAGAGAATCTAGCACAGATACGCAGTATTTT.

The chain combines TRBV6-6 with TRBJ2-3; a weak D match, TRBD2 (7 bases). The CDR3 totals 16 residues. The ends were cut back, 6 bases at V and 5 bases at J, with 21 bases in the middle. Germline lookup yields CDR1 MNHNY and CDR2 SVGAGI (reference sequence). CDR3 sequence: CASRKGGTGSGDTQYF. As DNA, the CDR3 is TGTGCCAGCAGGAAGGGGGGGACTGGTTCCGGAGATACGCAGTATTTT.